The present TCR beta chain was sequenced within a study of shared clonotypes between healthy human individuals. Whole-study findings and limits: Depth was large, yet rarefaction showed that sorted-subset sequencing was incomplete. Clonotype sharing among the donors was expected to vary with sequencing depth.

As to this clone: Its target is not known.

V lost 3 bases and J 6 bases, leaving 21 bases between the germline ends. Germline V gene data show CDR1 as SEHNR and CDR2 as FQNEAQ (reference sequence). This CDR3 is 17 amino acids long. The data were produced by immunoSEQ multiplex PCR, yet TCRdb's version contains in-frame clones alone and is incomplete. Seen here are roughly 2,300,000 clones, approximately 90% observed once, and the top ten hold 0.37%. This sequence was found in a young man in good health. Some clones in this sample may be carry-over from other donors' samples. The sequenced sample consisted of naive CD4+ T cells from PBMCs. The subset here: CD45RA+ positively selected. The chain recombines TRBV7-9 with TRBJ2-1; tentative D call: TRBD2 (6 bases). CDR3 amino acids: CASSFPFGSGESNEQFF. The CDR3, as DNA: TGTGCCAGCAGCTTTCCTTTCGGGTCGGGGGAGAGCAATGAGCAGTTCTTC.